This T cell receptor (beta chain) emerged from a study of long-term antiretroviral therapy in people with HIV. Study results and caveats: ART adherence, viral resistance and therapy changes went undocumented. Pre-ART clonal expansion yielded clones that dominated the repertoire at all time points. In samples taken after ART, diversity increased but remained below transplant donor control levels.

On this clone: Its specificity is unknown.

CDR1 is SEHNR, CDR2 FQNEAQ, per germline (reference sequence). Trimming left V 5 bases short and J 3 bases short, with 14 bases between. The CDR3 contains 14 residues. It was version v3.0 of the immunoSEQ assay that was run at survey level. The assay was immunoSEQ multiplex PCR, and TCRdb's table has in-frame clones only and misses some. The data contain roughly 17,000 clones, about four fifths of them singletons. This sample comprised unsorted PBMCs, obtained 0.3 years after starting antiretroviral therapy. The V call is TRBV7-9, the J call TRBJ2-7; D perhaps matches TRBD2 (6 bases). This receptor was identified in a woman in her fifties or sixties with HIV. The CDR3, as DNA: TGTGCCAGCAGCCCGGGGAAGGGAGGCTACGAGCAGTACGTC. The encoded protein is CASSPGKGGYEQYV.